This T cell receptor (beta chain) emerged from a study of a mutant IDH1 vaccine in newly diagnosed glioma. Study at large: Patients received eight vaccinations in weeks 1, 3, 5, 7, 11, 15, 19, 23. Males made up roughly 60% and females about 40% of treated patients, whose mean age was roughly 40 years.

Broader study findings: Variations in leading peripheral T cell clonotypes appeared to have no connection with pseudoprogression.

Libraries were prepared by immunoSEQ multiplex PCR; TCRdb keeps only in-frame clonotypes and omits some of them. The sample lists around 28,000 clones, roughly 90% occurring once. Only one count was recorded for this clone. Its specificity is not known. The CDR3 contains 16 residues. Trimming shortened V by 0 bases and J by 1 base, and 7 bases separated the two germline ends. Germline assignment: CDR1 LNHNV and CDR2 YYDKDF (reference sequence). Time point denoted: week 5, during vaccination. It was 300 ug of mutant IDH1 20-mer peptide that made up each vaccine dose, given with topical imiquimod. The specimen comprised PBMCs, sampled from a glioma patient whose treatment included an IDH1 peptide vaccine. This chain joins TRBV15 and TRBJ2-6, with D possibly matching TRBD1 (5 bases). This clonotype was sampled from a man aged 18-30 years with glioma. The CDR3: CATSRDQGSGANVLTF. CDR3 nucleotide sequence: TGTGCCACCAGCAGAGATCAGGGATCTGGGGCCAACGTCCTGACTTTC.